This T cell receptor (beta chain) was recovered during a study of tumor-infiltrating lymphocytes in oesophageal squamous cell carcinoma. MiXCR was run by TCRdb on the PCR reads, yielding one entry per CDR3 protein. This sample has some 21,000 distinct CDR3 sequences, with approximately 38% found just once. This clonotype appeared many times. The CDR3 runs 13 residues. V shed 6 bases, J shed 2 bases, and the junction held 3 bases outside the gene matches. Looked up from germline, CDR1 is LNHDA and CDR2 is SQIVND (reference sequence). V gene TRBV19 combines with J gene TRBJ1-2; 7 bases match TRBD1. This receptor was identified in a male donor with esophageal squamous cell carcinoma. The sequenced sample was esophageal tumor tissue. The CDR3 protein is CASRTGKNYGYTF. As DNA, the CDR3 is TGTGCCAGTAGGACAGGGAAGAACTATGGCTACACCTTC.